Listed below are T cell receptor beta chains from one sample, sequenced in a study of blood T cell repertoires in COVID-19. Assay used: immunoSEQ multiplex PCR; TCRdb lists only in-frame clones, some missing. The data hold over 300,000 clones, with around 88% observed a single time. Source material: peripheral blood. Every receptor here comes from a woman between 50 and 59 years old with acute or convalescent COVID-19. CDR3s include the opening cysteine and the closing phenylalanine or tryptophan. A D gene is named only where the DNA matches it firmly. Not all rows give a size; the values are once, few, many and, for expanded clones, a class.

D,size,J,length,V,DNA,CDR3
NA,once,TRBJ1-2,13,TRBV30,TGTGCCTGGAGTGTTGACCTAAGACAGGACTACACCTTC,CAWSVDLRQDYTF
NA,NA,TRBJ1-6,14,TRBV27,TGTGCCAGCAGAGGGGGGGTCTATAATTCACCCCTCCACTTT,CASRGGVYNSPLHF
TRBD1,NA,TRBJ1-2,15,TRBV19,TGTGCCAGTAGCTCGACAGGGTTTTCTAACTATGGCTACACCTTC,CASSSTGFSNYGYTF
NA,once,TRBJ1-1,14,TRBV5-1,TGCGCCAGCAGCCAGACAAGTATGAACACTGAAGCTTTCTTT,CASSQTSMNTEAFF
TRBD2,NA,TRBJ2-7,14,TRBV19,TGTGCCAGTAGTATTACGGGAGGAGACTACGAGCAGTACTTC,CASSITGGDYEQYF
NA,NA,TRBJ1-4,13,TRBV7-9,TGTGCCAGCAGCTTAGTAAGTGGCGAAAAACTGTTTTTT,CASSLVSGEKLFF
TRBD2,NA,TRBJ2-1,14,TRBV6-5,TGTGCCACCCCGACTAGCGGGATTGGTCATGAGCAGTTCTTC,CATPTSGIGHEQFF
NA,once,TRBJ2-3,14,TRBV7-2,TGTGCCAGCAGCTTCAGCGGGAGCACAGATACGCAGTATTTT,CASSFSGSTDTQYF
TRBD1,NA,TRBJ1-1,12,TRBV12-3/TRBV12-4,TGTGCCAGCACCCAACAGGGGGCGGAAGCTTTCTTT,CASTQQGAEAFF
NA,NA,TRBJ1-5,13,TRBV7-3,TGTGCCAGCAGCTTAACCCGGGGGGAGCCCCAGCATTTT,CASSLTRGEPQHF
NA,once,TRBJ2-7,13,TRBV28,TGTGCCAGCAGAGCCCCCCTAGTATACGAGCAGTACTTC,CASRAPLVYEQYF
NA,NA,TRBJ2-1,16,TRBV6-5,TGTGCCAGCAGTTACGCGGGACAGCTCTCCTACAATGAGCAGTTCTTC,CASSYAGQLSYNEQFF
TRBD1,NA,TRBJ2-5,17,TRBV7-2,TGTGCCAGCAGCTCCCTATTCGGGACAGGCCTACAAGAGACCCAGTACTTC,CASSSLFGTGLQETQYF
NA,NA,TRBJ2-5,14,TRBV29-1,TGCAGCGTTGAAGATAGTAGACAAAGAGAGACCCAGTACTTC,CSVEDSRQRETQYF
NA,NA,TRBJ2-5,13,TRBV6-5,TGTGCCAGCAGTCCGCCGGGACAAGAGACCCAGTACTTC,CASSPPGQETQYF
NA,once,TRBJ2-1,14,TRBV11-3,TGTGCCAGCAGCTTGGGGGGTGGTAACAATGAGCAGTTCTTC,CASSLGGGNNEQFF
TRBD1,NA,TRBJ1-1,13,TRBV18,TGTGCCAGCTCACAGACAGGGTACGGGGAAGCTTTCTTT,CASSQTGYGEAFF
NA,NA,TRBJ2-3,14,TRBV10-1,TGCGCCAGCAGGCCTCGACAGGGCACAGATACGCAGTATTTT,CASRPRQGTDTQYF
NA,NA,TRBJ2-7,13,TRBV11-2,TGTGCCAGCAGCTTAGCCGGAGCCTACGAGCAGTACTTC,CASSLAGAYEQYF
TRBD1,NA,TRBJ1-1,15,TRBV14,TGTGCCAGCAGCCAAGACTTAAGGGGGCGCACTGAAGCTTTCTTT,CASSQDLRGRTEAFF
TRBD1,NA,TRBJ2-3,15,TRBV10-3,TGTGCCATCAGCACCGGGACAGGGCACACAGATACGCAGTATTTT,CAISTGTGHTDTQYF
TRBD2,NA,TRBJ2-1,17,TRBV19,TGTGCCAGTAGTCCCTCGGGGAAAAAGCGGGAGGACAATGAGCAGTTCTTC,CASSPSGKKREDNEQFF
NA,NA,TRBJ2-7,14,TRBV27,TGTGCCAGCAGGGGTAGAGCGGACTCCTACGAGCAGTACTTC,CASRGRADSYEQYF
TRBD1,NA,TRBJ1-4,15,TRBV7-2,TGTGCCAGCAGCTACGACAGGGGGCTTAATGAAAAACTGTTTTTT,CASSYDRGLNEKLFF
TRBD2,once,TRBJ2-7,15,TRBV9,TGTGCCAGCAGCGTAAGTAGCGGGAGTGGGTACGAGCAGTACTTC,CASSVSSGSGYEQYF
TRBD1,NA,TRBJ1-5,13,TRBV30,TGTGCCTGGAGCCAGGGGGCGATTCAGCCCCAGCATTTT,CAWSQGAIQPQHF
TRBD2,NA,TRBJ2-3,15,TRBV27,TGTGCCAGCAGTCGGTGGCTAGCGGGAGCGGATACGCAGTATTTT,CASSRWLAGADTQYF
TRBD2,NA,TRBJ2-3,15,TRBV7-3,TGTGCCAGCAGCGTCACTAGCGGGGTCACAGATACGCAGTATTTT,CASSVTSGVTDTQYF